Each of the 23 T cell receptor beta chains below was sequenced from the same sample in a study of T cell changes during pregnancy in multiple sclerosis. Clones were sequenced by immunoSEQ multiplex PCR, and TCRdb holds only the in-frame ones, with some missing. The repertoire holds 50,000 to 70,000 clones, with approximately 92% as singletons. The sequencing used peripheral blood, collected in the second trimester of pregnancy. The receptors come from a female donor with multiple sclerosis, enrolled in a pregnancy study.

This rearrangement joins TRBV25-1 to TRBJ1-1; D call uncertain. The ends were cut back, 0 bases at V and 0 bases at J, with 5 bases in the middle. The CDR3 consists of 14 residues. Looked up from germline, CDR1 is MGHDK and CDR2 is SYGVNS. For the CDR3, the DNA is TGTGCCAGCAGTGAATATCAGATGAACACTGAAGCTTTCTTT. Its translation: CASSEYQMNTEAFF.

This sequence joins TRBV6-5 and TRBJ2-4; no clear D gene. V was clipped by 6 bases and J by 7 bases, with 10 bases between them. Germline V CDR1 and CDR2: MNHEY, SVGAGI. This CDR3 has 12 amino acids. The CDR3 protein is CASRSNGNIQYF. As DNA, the CDR3 is TGTGCCAGCAGATCCAACGGTAACATTCAGTACTTC.

The rearrangement uses TRBV27 and TRBJ1-1; TRBD1 matches at 7 bases. The CDR3 length is 15 residues. V was pared by 5 bases and J by 0 bases, with 6 bases of the junction left unmatched. Germline CDR1 and CDR2: MNHEY and SMNVEV (reference sequence). CDR3: CASSPIDRVNTEAFF. The CDR3 nucleotides are TGTGCCAGCAGTCCGATTGACAGGGTGAACACTGAAGCTTTCTTT.

The chain employs TRBV7-8 and TRBJ2-7; 7 bases match TRBD2. Germline V gene lookup returns CDR1 SGHVS and CDR2 FQNEAQ. This CDR3 spans 16 amino acids. The trim removed 1 base at V and 0 bases at J, leaving 6 bases unmatched. The CDR3 nucleotides read TGTGCCAGCAGCTTAGAGTCGGGACTACTCTCCTACGAGCAGTACTTC. Encoded protein: CASSLESGLLSYEQYF.

The rearrangement uses TRBV5-1 and TRBJ2-2; D possibly corresponds to TRBD1 (6 bases). Germline values: CDR1 SGHRS, CDR2 YFSETQ. The CDR3 sequence is 14 residues long. The germline V and J ends were trimmed by 4 bases and 4 bases, with 11 bases remaining between them. CDR3 DNA: TGCGCCAGCAGCGGTACAGGGTTCACCGGGGAGCTGTTTTTT. This translates into CASSGTGFTGELFF.

CDR3 DNA sequence: TGTGCCAGCAGCTTCTACCGGGACAGGGGGTTATCTAGCAAAAACATTCAGTACTTC. It encodes CASSFYRDRGLSSKNIQYF. This rearrangement joins TRBV21-1 to TRBJ2-4; TRBD1 is taken as the D call from the table, unchecked against the DNA. TRBV21-1 is a listed pseudogene. This CDR3 has 19 amino acids.

The chain carries TRBV13 and TRBJ2-5, with 9 nucleotides matching TRBD2. The end of the DNA is better explained by TRBJ2-7, so the J call may be wrong. CDR1 is PRHDT, CDR2 FYEKMQ, per germline (reference sequence). The CDR3 is 15 amino acids. The chain's CDR3 is CASSLESSGTYEQYF. The CDR3 nucleotides are TGTGCCAGCAGCTTAGAGTCTAGCGGGACCTACGAGCAGTACTTC.

Here the CDR3 reads CSTWTGSSREQYF. In DNA, the CDR3 is TGCAGCACCTGGACAGGAAGTTCGCGGGAGCAGTACTTC. The chain recombines TRBV29-1 with TRBJ2-7, with TRBD1 matching 7 bases. Per the germline V gene, CDR1 is SQVTM and CDR2 is ANQGSEA. V trimming: 8 bases; J trimming: 7 bases; junction bases outside the gene matches: 14. This CDR3 is 13 amino acids long.

The chain carries TRBV27 and TRBJ1-2, with TRBD1 matching 8 bases. The CDR3 sequence is 16 residues long. Germline CDR1 MNHEY, CDR2 SMNVEV (reference sequence). V lost 4 bases and J lost 2; bases outside the gene matches: 9. CDR3 bases: TGTGCCAGCAGTTCATCTTCTGGGGACAGGAACTATGGCTACACCTTC. This gives the protein CASSSSSGDRNYGYTF.

The genes are TRBV7-9 and TRBJ1-6, with unresolved D. The CDR3 covers 12 residues. Germline CDR1 SEHNR, CDR2 FQNEAQ (reference sequence). The V end was cut by 4 bases, the J end by 6 bases, with 4 bases between. CDR3 region: CASSSSNSPLHF. The CDR3, as DNA: TGTGCCAGCAGCTCCAGTAATTCACCCCTCCACTTT.

The V gene is TRBV19, the J gene TRBJ2-2, with 10 bases that match TRBD2. Germline values: CDR1 LNHDA, CDR2 SQIVND (reference sequence). The CDR3 extends over 15 amino acids. Trimming removed 2 bases from V and 6 bases from J; junction bases left unmatched: 3. The CDR3 bases are TGTGCCAGTAGTATATCTAGCGGGAGCGCCGGGGAGCTGTTTTTT. This translates into CASSISSGSAGELFF. The full variable domain, with the rest looked up from reference TRBV19 and TRBJ2-2, is DGGITQSPKYLFRKEGQNVTLSCEQNLNHDAMYWYRQDPGQGLRLIYYSQIVNDFQKGDIAEGYSVSREKKESFPLTVTSAQKNPTAFYLCASSISSGSAGELFFGEGSRLTVL.

The chain combines TRBV5-1 with TRBJ1-4, with unresolved D. CDR1 and CDR2 (germline): SGHRS, YFSETQ. The CDR3 spans 15 residues. The V end was cut by 4 bases, the J end by 1 base, with 11 bases between. The CDR3 protein is CASSSSGLTNEKLFF. In DNA form, the CDR3 reads TGCGCCAGCAGCAGTTCCGGGTTAACTAATGAAAAACTGTTTTTT. Together with reference TRBV5-1 and TRBJ1-4, the CDR3 gives the full variable domain: KAGVTQTPRYLIKTRGQQVTLSCSPISGHRSVSWYQQTPGQGLQFLFEYFSETQRNKGNFPGRFSGRQFSNSRSEMNVSTLELGDSALYLCASSSSGLTNEKLFFGSGTQLSVL.

V gene TRBV21-1 combines with J gene TRBJ2-1; the table's D call of TRBD2 was not tested on the DNA. TRBV21-1 is termed a pseudogene. The CDR3 spans 9 residues. CDR3 bases: TGTGCCAGCCCGGGGGAGCAGTTCTTC. Its protein product is CASPGEQFF.

The chain has TRBV29-1 and TRBJ1-4; a possible D gene is TRBD1 (5 bases). Between the trimmed V and J ends, which lost 7 bases and 10 bases, there was a span of 25 bases. The CDR3 consists of 15 residues. CDR1 is SQVTM and CDR2 is ANQGSEA in the germline V gene. CDR3 nucleotides: TGCAGCGCGGGGGAAGACTTGGGAGGGGCAGGAAAACTGTTTTTT. Protein: CSAGEDLGGAGKLFF.

The chain is built from TRBV13 and TRBJ2-1; TRBD2 matches 9 bases. Per the germline V gene, CDR1 is PRHDT and CDR2 is FYEKMQ (reference sequence). The CDR3 runs to 17 residues. Trimming removed 5 bases from V and 7 bases from J; junction bases left unmatched: 15. The CDR3 DNA reads TGTGCCAGCAGCGAGGGAGCCGGGACTAGCTGGGGTAATGAGCAGTTCTTC. This gives the protein CASSEGAGTSWGNEQFF.

This chain connects TRBV30 to TRBJ2-3, with D perhaps TRBD1 (5 bases). The CDR3 sequence is 13 residues long. Germline V CDR1 and CDR2: GTSNPN, SVGIG (reference sequence). V was clipped by 4 bases and J by 0 bases, with 8 bases between them. The CDR3 spells CAWNPGSTDTQYF. The CDR3 DNA is TGTGCCTGGAATCCAGGGAGCACAGATACGCAGTATTTT.

The chain joins TRBV27 to TRBJ1-4; 8 nucleotides line up with TRBD1. CDR1 and CDR2 (germline): MNHEY, SMNVEV (reference sequence). The CDR3 consists of 15 residues. With 5 bases clipped from V and 4 bases from J, the junction kept 6 bases outside the gene matches. This CDR3 is CASSANRGGNEKLFF. The CDR3 DNA follows: TGTGCCAGCAGTGCGAACAGGGGGGGTAATGAAAAACTGTTTTTT.

The chain links TRBV19 to TRBJ2-1, with D tentatively TRBD2 (6 bases). This CDR3 has 16 residues. CDR1 and CDR2 (germline): LNHDA, SQIVND (reference sequence). V gave up 0 bases and J gave up 2 bases, with 11 bases separating them. The CDR3 DNA follows: TGTGCCAGTAGTATAGAAACGGGAGCCCCCTACAATGAGCAGTTCTTC. Protein product: CASSIETGAPYNEQFF.

This rearrangement joins TRBV4-1 to TRBJ2-3, with TRBD1 matching 9 bases. Germline CDR1 MGHRA, CDR2 YSYEKL. Unmatched junction bases numbered 7, after V lost 2 bases and J lost 4 bases. The CDR3 runs to 16 residues. The CDR3 nucleotides are TGCGCCAGCAGCCAAACAGGGGGCGCTTGGTCAGATACGCAGTATTTT. Protein sequence: CASSQTGGAWSDTQYF.

This sequence joins TRBV7-9 and TRBJ1-1; 9 bases fit TRBD1. Germline-derived CDR1 and CDR2 are SEHNR and FQNEAQ (reference sequence). V lost 0 bases and J lost 0; bases outside the gene matches: 2. The CDR3 totals 16 residues. CDR3 sequence: CASSLAGQGLNTEAFF. CDR3 nucleotide sequence: TGTGCCAGCAGCTTAGCCGGACAGGGGCTGAACACTGAAGCTTTCTTT.

The gene calls are TRBV18 and TRBJ2-2; 9 bases are a match to TRBD1. Germline V lookup: CDR1 KGHSH, CDR2 LQKENI. The CDR3 runs to 17 residues. Trimming removed 0 bases from V and 6 bases from J; junction bases left unmatched: 8. DNA of the CDR3: TGTGCCAGCTCACCACCGGGACAGGGAAGTACGCCCGGGGAGCTGTTTTTT. This encodes CASSPPGQGSTPGELFF. The variable domain in full, with the rest retrieved from reference TRBV18 and TRBJ2-2, is NAGVMQNPRHLVRRRGQEARLRCSPMKGHSHVYWYRQLPEEGLKFMVYLQKENIIDESGMPKERFSAEFPKEGPSILRIQQVVRGDSAAYFCASSPPGQGSTPGELFFGEGSRLTVL.

J is TRBJ2-5 and V is TRBV5-6; D is perhaps TRBD2 (6 bases). V was cut by 0 bases and J by 4 bases, with 10 bases left in between. This CDR3 has 14 residues. Germline V gives CDR1 SGHDT, CDR2 YYEEEE. DNA for the CDR3: TGTGCCAGCAGCTTGGGGACTACATCAGAGACCCAGTACTTC. Amino acids: CASSLGTTSETQYF.

This chain uses TRBV5-1 with TRBJ1-4; 7 bases are shared with TRBD1. V was pared by 3 bases and J by 3 bases, with 2 bases of the junction left unmatched. The CDR3 is made up of 14 amino acids. From germline, CDR1 is SGHRS and CDR2 YFSETQ. CDR3 bases: TGCGCCAGCAGCTCCGGGACAGCTAATGAAAAACTGTTTTTT. Translated, it gives CASSSGTANEKLFF.